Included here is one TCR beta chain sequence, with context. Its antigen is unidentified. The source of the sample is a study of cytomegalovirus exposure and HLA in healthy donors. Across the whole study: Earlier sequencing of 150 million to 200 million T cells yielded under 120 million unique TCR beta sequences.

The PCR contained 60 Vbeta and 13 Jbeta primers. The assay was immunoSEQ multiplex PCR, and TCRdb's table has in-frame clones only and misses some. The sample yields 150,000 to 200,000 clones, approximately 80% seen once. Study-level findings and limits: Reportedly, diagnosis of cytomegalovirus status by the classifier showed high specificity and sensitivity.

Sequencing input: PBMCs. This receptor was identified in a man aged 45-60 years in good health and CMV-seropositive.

The CDR3 is CASSGGELNEKLFF. The CDR3 DNA reads TGTGCCAGCAGCGGTGGGGAGCTTAATGAAAAACTGTTTTTT. The gene calls are TRBV9 and TRBJ1-4; no reliable D call. Germline CDR1 SGDLS, CDR2 YYNGEE. The CDR3 has 14 amino acids. The V end was cut by 3 bases, the J end by 4 bases, with 10 bases between.